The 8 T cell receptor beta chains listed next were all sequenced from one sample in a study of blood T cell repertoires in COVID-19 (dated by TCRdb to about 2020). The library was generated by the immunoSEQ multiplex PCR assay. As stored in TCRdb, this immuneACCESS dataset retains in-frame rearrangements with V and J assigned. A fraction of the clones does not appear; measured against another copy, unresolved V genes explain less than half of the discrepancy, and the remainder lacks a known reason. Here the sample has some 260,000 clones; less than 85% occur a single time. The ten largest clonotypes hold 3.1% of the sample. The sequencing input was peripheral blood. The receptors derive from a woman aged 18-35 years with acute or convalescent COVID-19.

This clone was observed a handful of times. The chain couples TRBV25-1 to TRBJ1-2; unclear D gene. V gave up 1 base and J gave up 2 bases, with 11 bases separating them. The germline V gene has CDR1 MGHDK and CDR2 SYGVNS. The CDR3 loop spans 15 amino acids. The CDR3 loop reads CASSESWEGNYGYTF. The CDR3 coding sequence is TGTGCCAGCAGTGAATCGTGGGAGGGCAACTATGGCTACACCTTC.

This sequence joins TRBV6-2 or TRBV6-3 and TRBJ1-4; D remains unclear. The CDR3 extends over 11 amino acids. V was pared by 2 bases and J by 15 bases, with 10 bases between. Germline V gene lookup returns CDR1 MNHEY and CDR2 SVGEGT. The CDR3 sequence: CASSYASLMFF. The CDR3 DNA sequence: TGTGCCAGCAGTTACGCCAGTTTGATGTTTTTT.

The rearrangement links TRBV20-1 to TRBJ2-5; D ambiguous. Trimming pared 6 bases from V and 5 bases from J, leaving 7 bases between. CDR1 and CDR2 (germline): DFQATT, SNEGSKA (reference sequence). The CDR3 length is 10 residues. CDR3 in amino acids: CSAVLETQYF. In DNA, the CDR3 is TGCAGTGCCGTCCTGGAGACCCAGTACTTC.

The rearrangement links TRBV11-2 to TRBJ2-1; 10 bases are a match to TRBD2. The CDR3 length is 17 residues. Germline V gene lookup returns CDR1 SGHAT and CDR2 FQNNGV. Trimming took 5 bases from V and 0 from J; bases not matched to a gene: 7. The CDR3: CASSQWTSGSSYNEQFF. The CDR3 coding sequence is TGTGCCAGCAGCCAATGGACTAGCGGAAGCTCCTACAATGAGCAGTTCTTC.

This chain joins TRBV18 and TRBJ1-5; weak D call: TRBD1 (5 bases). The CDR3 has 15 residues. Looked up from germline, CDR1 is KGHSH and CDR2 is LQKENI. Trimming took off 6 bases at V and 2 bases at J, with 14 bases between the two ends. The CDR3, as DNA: TGTGCCAGCTCCCTCGGTATACAGGGCAATCAGCCCCAGCATTTT. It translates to CASSLGIQGNQPQHF.

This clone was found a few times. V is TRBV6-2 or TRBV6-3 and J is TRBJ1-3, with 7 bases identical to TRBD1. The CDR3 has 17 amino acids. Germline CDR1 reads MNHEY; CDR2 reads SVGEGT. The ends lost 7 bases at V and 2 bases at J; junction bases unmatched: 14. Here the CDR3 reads CASTPTGSFHAGNTIYF. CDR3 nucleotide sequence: TGTGCCAGCACCCCGACAGGGAGCTTCCACGCTGGAAACACCATATATTTT.

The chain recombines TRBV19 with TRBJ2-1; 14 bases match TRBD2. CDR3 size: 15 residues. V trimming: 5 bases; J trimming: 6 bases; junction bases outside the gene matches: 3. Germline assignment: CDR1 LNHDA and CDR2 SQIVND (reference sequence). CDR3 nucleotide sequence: TGTGCCAGTAGTGTGACTAGCGGGAGGGCCAATGAGCAGTTCTTC. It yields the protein CASSVTSGRANEQFF. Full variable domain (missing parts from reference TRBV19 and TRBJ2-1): DGGITQSPKYLFRKEGQNVTLSCEQNLNHDAMYWYRQDPGQGLRLIYYSQIVNDFQKGDIAEGYSVSREKKESFPLTVTSAQKNPTAFYLCASSVTSGRANEQFFGPGTRLTVL.

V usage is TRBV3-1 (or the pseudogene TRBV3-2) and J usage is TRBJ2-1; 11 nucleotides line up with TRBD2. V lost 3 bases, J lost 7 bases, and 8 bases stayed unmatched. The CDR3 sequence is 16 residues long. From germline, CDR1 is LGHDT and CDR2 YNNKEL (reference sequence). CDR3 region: CASSHSSGLAVNEQFF. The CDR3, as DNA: TGTGCCAGCAGCCACTCTTCGGGACTAGCGGTAAATGAGCAGTTCTTC.